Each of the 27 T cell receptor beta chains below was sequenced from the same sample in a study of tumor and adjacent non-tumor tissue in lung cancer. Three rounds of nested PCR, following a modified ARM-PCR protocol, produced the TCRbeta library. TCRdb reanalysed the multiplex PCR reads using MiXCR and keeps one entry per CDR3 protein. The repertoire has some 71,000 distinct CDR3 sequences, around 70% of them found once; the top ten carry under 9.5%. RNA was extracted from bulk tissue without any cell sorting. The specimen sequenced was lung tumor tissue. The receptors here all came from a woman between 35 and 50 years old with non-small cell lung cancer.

In DNA, the CDR3 is TGTGCCAGCAGTGAACATTTGTCCAGGACTAGTTTCACCGGGGAGCTGTTTTTT. Its protein is CASSEHLSRTSFTGELFF. The V gene is TRBV6-1, the J gene TRBJ2-2; 7 positions match TRBD2. J lost 4 bases, V lost 2 bases, and 13 bases had no gene match. The CDR3 totals 18 residues. The germline gives CDR1 MNHNS, CDR2 SASEGT.

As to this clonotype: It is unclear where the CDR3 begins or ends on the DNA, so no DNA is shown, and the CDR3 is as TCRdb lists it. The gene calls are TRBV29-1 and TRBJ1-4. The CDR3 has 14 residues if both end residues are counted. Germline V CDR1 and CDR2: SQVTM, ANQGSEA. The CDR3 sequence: CSVGLGSRSEKVFF.

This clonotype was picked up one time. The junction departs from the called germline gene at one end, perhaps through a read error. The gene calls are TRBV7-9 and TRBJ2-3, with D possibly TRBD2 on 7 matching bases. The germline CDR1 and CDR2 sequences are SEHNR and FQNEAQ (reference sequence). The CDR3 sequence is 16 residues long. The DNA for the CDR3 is TGTGCCAGCAGCTTAGGACGGGGGGCTTACACAGATACGCACTATTTT. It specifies CASSLGRGAYTDTHYF.

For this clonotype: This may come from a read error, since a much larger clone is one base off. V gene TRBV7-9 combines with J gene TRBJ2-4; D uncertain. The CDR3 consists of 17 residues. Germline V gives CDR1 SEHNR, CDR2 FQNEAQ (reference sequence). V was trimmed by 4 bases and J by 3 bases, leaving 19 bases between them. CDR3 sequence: CASSSSEYGLVKNIQYF. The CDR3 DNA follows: TGTGCCAGCAGCTCCTCCGAGTACGGGCTAGTCAAAAACATTCAGTACTTC.

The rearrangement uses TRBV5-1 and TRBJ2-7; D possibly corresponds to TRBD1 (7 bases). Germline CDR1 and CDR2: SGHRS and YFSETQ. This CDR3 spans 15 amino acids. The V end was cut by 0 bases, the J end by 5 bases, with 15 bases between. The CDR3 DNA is TGCGCCAGCAGCTTGGGAGGAGGGGGCCTGAACGAGCAGTACTTC. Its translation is CASSLGGGGLNEQYF.

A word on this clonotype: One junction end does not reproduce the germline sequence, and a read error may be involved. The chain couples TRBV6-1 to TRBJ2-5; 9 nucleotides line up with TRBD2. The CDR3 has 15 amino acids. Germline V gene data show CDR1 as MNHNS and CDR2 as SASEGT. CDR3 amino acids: CASSLSSGEQETQYF. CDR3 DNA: TGTGCCAGCAGTCTTTCTAGCGGGGAGCAAGAGACTCAGTACTTC.

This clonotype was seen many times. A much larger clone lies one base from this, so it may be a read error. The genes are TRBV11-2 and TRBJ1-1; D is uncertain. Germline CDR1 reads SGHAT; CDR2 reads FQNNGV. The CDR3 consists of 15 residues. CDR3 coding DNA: TGTGCCAGCAGCTTTTCGGAGACCTACCGAAATGAAGCTCTCTTT. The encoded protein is CASSFSETYRNEALF.

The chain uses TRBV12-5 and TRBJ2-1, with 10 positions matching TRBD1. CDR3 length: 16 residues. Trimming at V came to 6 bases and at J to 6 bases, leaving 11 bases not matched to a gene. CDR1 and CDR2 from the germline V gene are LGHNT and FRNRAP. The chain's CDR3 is CASGLVGTGAGNEQFF. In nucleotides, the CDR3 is TGTGCTAGTGGCCTGGTTGGGACAGGGGCGGGCAATGAGCAGTTCTTC.

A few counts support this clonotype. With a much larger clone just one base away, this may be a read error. Written as DNA, the CDR3 is TGCGCCATCTATGCGGGGAATGAGCAGTTCTTC. This sequence encodes CAIYAGNEQFF. The V call is TRBV4-1, the J call TRBJ2-1, with a tentative D call TRBD2 (6 bases). The CDR3 runs 11 residues. CDR1 and CDR2 from the germline V gene are MGHRA and YSYEKL. V dropped 10 bases and J dropped 7 bases, with 11 bases sitting between them.

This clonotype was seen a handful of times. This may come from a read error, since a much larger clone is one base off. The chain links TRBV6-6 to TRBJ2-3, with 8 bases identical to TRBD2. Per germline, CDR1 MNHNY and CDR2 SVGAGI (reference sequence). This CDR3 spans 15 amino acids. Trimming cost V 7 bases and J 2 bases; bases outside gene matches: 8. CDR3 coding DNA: TGTGCCAGCACCCCGGGGGGGGCCGACACAGATACGCAGTATTTT. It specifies CASTPGGADTDTQYF.

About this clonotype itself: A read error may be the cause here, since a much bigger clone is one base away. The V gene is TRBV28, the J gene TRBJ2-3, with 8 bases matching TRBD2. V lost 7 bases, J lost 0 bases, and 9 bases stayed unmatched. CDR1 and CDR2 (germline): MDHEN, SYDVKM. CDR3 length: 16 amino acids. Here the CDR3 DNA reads TGTGCCAGCACCCGCGGGGGGCTAAATAGCACAGATACGCAGTATTTT. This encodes CASTRGGLNSTDTQYF.

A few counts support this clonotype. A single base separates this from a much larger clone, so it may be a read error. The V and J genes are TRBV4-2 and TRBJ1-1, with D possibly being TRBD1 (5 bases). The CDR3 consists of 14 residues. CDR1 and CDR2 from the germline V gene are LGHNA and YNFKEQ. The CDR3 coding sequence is TGTGTCAGCAGCCAAGACGCCGACAGACCAGAAGCTTTCTTT. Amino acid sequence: CVSSQDADRPEAFF.

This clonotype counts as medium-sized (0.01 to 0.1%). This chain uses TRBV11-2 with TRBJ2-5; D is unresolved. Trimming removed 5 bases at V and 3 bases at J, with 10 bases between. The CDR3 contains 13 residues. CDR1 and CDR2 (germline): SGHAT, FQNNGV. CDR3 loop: CASSAGPEETQYF. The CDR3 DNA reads TGTGCCAGCAGCGCCGGGCCGGAAGAGACCCAGTACTTC.

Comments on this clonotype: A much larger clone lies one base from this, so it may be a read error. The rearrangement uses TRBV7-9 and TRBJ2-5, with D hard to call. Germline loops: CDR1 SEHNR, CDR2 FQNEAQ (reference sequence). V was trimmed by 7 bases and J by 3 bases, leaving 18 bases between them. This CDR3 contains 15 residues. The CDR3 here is CASNPTLGREETQYF. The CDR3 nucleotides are TGTGCCAGCAACCCGACCTTAGGCAGAGAAGAGACCCAGTACTTC.

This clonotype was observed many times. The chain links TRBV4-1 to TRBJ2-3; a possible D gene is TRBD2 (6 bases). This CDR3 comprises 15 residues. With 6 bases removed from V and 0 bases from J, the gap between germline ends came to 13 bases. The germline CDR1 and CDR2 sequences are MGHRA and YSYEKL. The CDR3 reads CASRRLGLSTDTQYF. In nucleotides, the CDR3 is TGCGCCAGCAGGAGACTAGGCCTTAGCACAGATACGCAGTATTTT.

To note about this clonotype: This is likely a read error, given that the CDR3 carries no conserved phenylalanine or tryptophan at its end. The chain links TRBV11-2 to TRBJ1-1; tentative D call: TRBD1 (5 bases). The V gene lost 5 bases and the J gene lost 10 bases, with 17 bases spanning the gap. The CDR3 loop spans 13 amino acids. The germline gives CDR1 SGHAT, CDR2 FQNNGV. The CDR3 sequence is CASSIVGDSRAFS. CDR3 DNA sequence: TGTGCCAGCAGCATAGTGGGGGACTCGAGAGCTTTCTCT.

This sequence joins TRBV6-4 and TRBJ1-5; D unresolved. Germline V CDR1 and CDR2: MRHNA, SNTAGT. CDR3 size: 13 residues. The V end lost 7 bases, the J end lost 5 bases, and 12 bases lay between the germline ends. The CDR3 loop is CASNSTLYQPQHF. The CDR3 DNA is TGTGCCAGCAATTCCACCCTTTATCAGCCCCAGCATTTT.

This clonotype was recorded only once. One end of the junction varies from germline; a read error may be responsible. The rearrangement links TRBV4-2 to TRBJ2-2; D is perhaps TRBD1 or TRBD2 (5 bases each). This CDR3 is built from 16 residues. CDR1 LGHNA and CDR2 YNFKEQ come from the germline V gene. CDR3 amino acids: CASSQMRGSDTGEPFF. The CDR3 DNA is TGTGCCAGCAGCCAAATGAGAGGGTCGGACACCGGGGAGCCGTTTTTT.

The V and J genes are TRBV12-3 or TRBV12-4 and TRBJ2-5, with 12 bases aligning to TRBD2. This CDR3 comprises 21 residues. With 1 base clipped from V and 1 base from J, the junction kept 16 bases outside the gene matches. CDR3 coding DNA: TGTGCCAGCAGTTTAGGAAGGGGCCGACTAGCGGGGGAACTGCCCCAAGAGACCCAGTACTTC. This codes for CASSLGRGRLAGELPQETQYF.

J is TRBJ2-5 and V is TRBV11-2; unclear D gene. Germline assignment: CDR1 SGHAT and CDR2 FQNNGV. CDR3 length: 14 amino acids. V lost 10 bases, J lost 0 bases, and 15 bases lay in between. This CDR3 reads CAICLGLDQETQYF. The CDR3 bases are TGTGCCATCTGCTTAGGCCTAGACCAAGAGACCCAGTACTTC.

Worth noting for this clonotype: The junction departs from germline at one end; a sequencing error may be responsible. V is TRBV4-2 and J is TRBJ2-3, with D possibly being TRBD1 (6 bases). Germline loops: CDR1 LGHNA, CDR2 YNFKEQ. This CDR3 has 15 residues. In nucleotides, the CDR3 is TGTGTCAGCAGCCAAGATGGACAGAGTACAGATACGCAGTATTTT. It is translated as CVSSQDGQSTDTQYF.

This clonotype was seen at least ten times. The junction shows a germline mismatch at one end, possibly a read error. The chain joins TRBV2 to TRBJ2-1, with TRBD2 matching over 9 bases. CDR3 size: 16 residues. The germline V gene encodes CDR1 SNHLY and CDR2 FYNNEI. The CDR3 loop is CASSPTGTSSHNEQFF. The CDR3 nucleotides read TGTGCCAGCAGTCCCACCGGGACTAGCTCCCACAATGAGCAGTTCTTC.

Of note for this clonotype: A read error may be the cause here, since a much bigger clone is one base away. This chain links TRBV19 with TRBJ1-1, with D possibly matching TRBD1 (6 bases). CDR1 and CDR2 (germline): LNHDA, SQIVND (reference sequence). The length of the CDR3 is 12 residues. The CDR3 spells CASHRAVGETFF. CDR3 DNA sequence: TGTGCCAGTCACAGGGCGGTCGGTGAAACTTTCTTT.

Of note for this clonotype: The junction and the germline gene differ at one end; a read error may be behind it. CDR3 sequence (DNA): TGCAGTGCTAGAGCCATCGCAACCTACGACCAGTACTTC. It specifies CSARAIATYDQYF. This chain links TRBV20-1 with TRBJ2-7; no definite D call. CDR3 length: 13 residues. The germline V gene encodes CDR1 DFQATT and CDR2 SNEGSKA (reference sequence).

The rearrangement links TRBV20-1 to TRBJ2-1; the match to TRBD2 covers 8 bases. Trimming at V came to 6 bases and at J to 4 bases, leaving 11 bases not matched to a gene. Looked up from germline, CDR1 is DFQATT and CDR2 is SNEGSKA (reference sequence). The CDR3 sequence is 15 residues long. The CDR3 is CSAIGRGGLYNEQFF. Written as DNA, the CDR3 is TGCAGTGCCATAGGTCGGGGGGGGCTGTACAATGAGCAGTTCTTC.

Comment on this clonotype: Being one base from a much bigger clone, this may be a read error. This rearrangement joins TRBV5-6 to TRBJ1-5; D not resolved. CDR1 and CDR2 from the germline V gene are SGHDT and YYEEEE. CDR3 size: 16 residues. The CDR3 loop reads CASSLRHSQSNRPQHF. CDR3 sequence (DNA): TGTGCCAGCAGCTTGCGTCACAGTCAAAGCAATCGGCCCCAGCATTTT.

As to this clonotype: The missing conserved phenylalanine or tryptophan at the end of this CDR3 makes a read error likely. In DNA form, the CDR3 reads TGCAGCGTAGCCCCCGAGGTGAACGTCCTGACTATC. It yields the protein CSVAPEVNVLTI. The chain joins TRBV29-1 to TRBJ2-6; D call uncertain. Trimming took 6 bases from V and 10 from J, leaving 13 bases between them. The CDR3 has 12 residues. The germline CDR1 and CDR2 sequences are SQVTM and ANQGSEA.